This passage covers 32 T cell receptor beta chains from one sample sequenced in a study of cytomegalovirus exposure and HLA in healthy donors. Primers for the PCR totalled 60 Vbeta and 13 Jbeta. The table came from immunoSEQ multiplex PCR; TCRdb's copy has only in-frame clones and leaves some out. The repertoire holds about 160,000 clones, with around 78% as singletons. The specimen was PBMCs. These receptor sequences come from a woman between 35 and 50 years old in good health and CMV-seronegative.

The chain carries TRBV28 and TRBJ1-3; maybe TRBD1 (6 bases). V was clipped by 3 bases and J by 7 bases, with 10 bases between them. The CDR3 runs to 13 residues. The V gene's germline CDR1 is MDHEN and CDR2 SYDVKM. The CDR3 coding sequence is TGTGCCAGCAGTTTGGACAGTTTCAACACCATATATTTT. This sequence encodes CASSLDSFNTIYF.

This rearrangement joins TRBV2 to TRBJ1-6; D is unresolved. CDR1 SNHLY and CDR2 FYNNEI come from the germline V gene. This CDR3 region has 14 residues. The V and J ends lost 5 bases and 6 bases respectively, with 11 bases between them. The chain's CDR3 is CASSLSEVNSPLHF. CDR3 in DNA: TGTGCCAGCAGTCTCTCGGAGGTTAATTCACCCCTCCACTTT.

The V gene is TRBV12-5, the J gene TRBJ2-5, with a tentative D call TRBD2 (6 bases). The ends were cut back, 6 bases at V and 1 base at J, with 9 bases in the middle. This CDR3 is 13 amino acids long. CDR1 LGHNT and CDR2 FRNRAP come from the germline V gene. CDR3 coding DNA: TGTGCTAGTGGGGGGGACTTCCAAGAGACCCAGTACTTC. Translated, it gives CASGGDFQETQYF.

This chain uses TRBV6-5 with TRBJ2-3; 7 nucleotides line up with TRBD1. The junction had 5 bases not matched to a gene; V was cut back by 5 bases and J by 0 bases. CDR1 is MNHEY, CDR2 SVGAGI, per germline. The CDR3 covers 15 residues. The DNA of the CDR3 is TGTGCCAGCAGTACCCTGACAGGGAGCACAGATACGCAGTATTTT. This encodes CASSTLTGSTDTQYF.

In this sample, this clone turned up a few times. The chain employs TRBV27 and TRBJ2-7; TRBD1 matches at 10 bases. From germline, CDR1 is MNHEY and CDR2 SMNVEV (reference sequence). Trimming took 3 bases from V and 7 from J; bases not matched to a gene: 9. CDR3 length equals 15 residues. CDR3 sequence: CASSFLGTGEGEQYF. CDR3 sequence (DNA): TGTGCCAGCAGTTTCCTCGGGACAGGGGAAGGTGAGCAGTACTTC.

Only one count was recorded for this clone. CDR3 protein: CASSPGGYEQYF. In DNA form, the CDR3 reads TGTGCCAGCTCACCGGGGGGCTACGAGCAGTACTTC. The rearrangement links TRBV18 to TRBJ2-7; D might be TRBD2 (6 bases). The germline V gene has CDR1 KGHSH and CDR2 LQKENI. V lost 3 bases and J 3 bases, leaving 6 bases between the germline ends. The CDR3 is 12 amino acids.

The chain couples TRBV5-1 to TRBJ2-2; no reliable D call. The V end lost 0 bases, the J end lost 3 bases, and 9 bases lay between the germline ends. This CDR3 region has 15 residues. Looked up from germline, CDR1 is SGHRS and CDR2 is YFSETQ. CDR3 coding DNA: TGCGCCAGCAGCTTGGCAGGTACTCACACCGGGGAGCTGTTTTTT. Its translation is CASSLAGTHTGELFF.

This chain links TRBV7-7 with TRBJ2-6, with a weak D call TRBD1 (5 bases). Trimming stripped 5 bases from V and 0 bases from J, with 8 bases between. From germline, CDR1 is SSHAT and CDR2 FNYEAQ (reference sequence). This CDR3 is built from 15 residues. The CDR3 nucleotides read TGTGCCAGCAGCCCCCAGGGCTCTGGGGCCAACGTCCTGACTTTC. It encodes CASSPQGSGANVLTF.

The chain uses TRBV4-1 and TRBJ2-2, with TRBD1 as a possible D gene (5 bases). This CDR3 region has 16 residues. The V gene lost 0 bases and the J gene lost 6 bases, with 14 bases spanning the gap. Germline CDR1 and CDR2: MGHRA and YSYEKL. CDR3 sequence (DNA): TGCGCCAGCAGCCAAGAAGGGCAGGGTTACCCCGGGGAGCTGTTTTTT. This encodes CASSQEGQGYPGELFF.

CDR3 in amino acids: CASSSGTAGSGNTIYF. The CDR3, as DNA: TGTGCCAGCAGCAGCGGGACCGCTGGCTCTGGAAACACCATATATTTT. V gene TRBV11-2 combines with J gene TRBJ1-3; maybe TRBD1 (5 bases). The ends were cut back, 5 bases at V and 0 bases at J, with 14 bases in the middle. Germline V gene lookup returns CDR1 SGHAT and CDR2 FQNNGV. The CDR3 extends over 16 amino acids.

The DNA for the CDR3 is TGCAGCGTTTGCGGGCGGGTGAACACTGAAGCTTTCTTT. Translating gives CSVCGRVNTEAFF. The chain combines TRBV29-1 with TRBJ1-1; unclear D gene. V lost 5 bases and J lost 0, with 10 bases in between. Looked up from germline, CDR1 is SQVTM and CDR2 is ANQGSEA. This CDR3 has 13 residues.

The genes are TRBV18 and TRBJ2-5, with a tentative D call TRBD2 (6 bases). This CDR3 spans 14 amino acids. V was shortened by 3 bases and J by 4 bases, with 12 bases between the two germline ends. The germline V gene has CDR1 KGHSH and CDR2 LQKENI. The CDR3 region is CASSPVLRGETQYF. CDR3 nucleotide sequence: TGTGCCAGCTCACCTGTCTTGCGGGGAGAGACCCAGTACTTC.

This clone was detected only a few times. The CDR3 loop reads CASSLGPGTGEAEAFF. The CDR3 nucleotides are TGTGCCAGCAGCTTGGGTCCGGGAACCGGGGAGGCGGAAGCTTTCTTT. The chain carries TRBV5-4 and TRBJ1-1; unclear D gene. This CDR3 contains 16 residues. Between the trimmed V and J ends, which lost 0 bases and 8 bases, there was a span of 20 bases. Germline assignment: CDR1 SGHNT and CDR2 YYREEE (reference sequence).

CDR3 region: CASSLSPDRSREKLFF. For the CDR3, the DNA is TGTGCCAGCAGCTTATCCCCGGACAGGTCCAGGGAAAAACTGTTTTTT. This chain links TRBV7-9 with TRBJ1-4; 7 nucleotides match TRBD1. Germline values: CDR1 SEHNR, CDR2 FQNEAQ (reference sequence). The CDR3 runs to 16 residues. J lost 8 bases, V lost 2 bases, and 11 bases had no gene match.

The V call is TRBV7-9, the J call TRBJ1-1, with TRBD1 matching over 10 bases. Germline CDR1 and CDR2: SEHNR and FQNEAQ (reference sequence). V gave up 5 bases and J gave up 4 bases; unmatched junction bases: 7. This CDR3 spans 15 amino acids. As DNA, the CDR3 is TGTGCCAGCAGCCCCAGGACAGGGGGGGCCACTGAAGCTTTCTTT. This codes for CASSPRTGGATEAFF.

This clone came up once. The chain combines TRBV19 with TRBJ2-1, with 8 bases aligning to TRBD2. V lost 1 base to trimming and J lost 7 bases; unmatched junction nucleotides: 6. Germline lookup yields CDR1 LNHDA and CDR2 SQIVND (reference sequence). The CDR3 spans 15 residues. CDR3 residues: CASSIAAGGRNEQFF. The CDR3 DNA sequence: TGTGCCAGTAGTATAGCGGCGGGGGGCAGGAATGAGCAGTTCTTC. The entire variable domain, with the rest obtained from reference TRBV19 and TRBJ2-1, is as follows: DGGITQSPKYLFRKEGQNVTLSCEQNLNHDAMYWYRQDPGQGLRLIYYSQIVNDFQKGDIAEGYSVSREKKESFPLTVTSAQKNPTAFYLCASSIAAGGRNEQFFGPGTRLTVL.

The rearrangement joins TRBV6-1 to TRBJ2-7; no reliable D call. V was pared by 1 base and J by 0 bases, with 7 bases between. CDR1 and CDR2 (germline): MNHNS, SASEGT. The CDR3 totals 14 residues. The CDR3, as DNA: TGTGCCAGCAGTGAAGGTCCAGTCTCCTACGAGCAGTACTTC. Translated: CASSEGPVSYEQYF.

The chain uses TRBV5-1 and TRBJ2-7, with TRBD2 matching 14 bases. The ends lost 2 bases at V and 4 bases at J; junction bases unmatched: 2. CDR3 length equals 15 residues. Per germline, CDR1 SGHRS and CDR2 YFSETQ. The CDR3 loop reads CASSLGLAGGYEQYF. The CDR3 nucleotides are TGCGCCAGCAGCTTAGGACTAGCGGGGGGATACGAGCAGTACTTC.

The chain couples TRBV27 to TRBJ2-7, with no clear D. CDR1 is MNHEY and CDR2 is SMNVEV in the germline V gene (reference sequence). Trimming shortened V by 5 bases and J by 2 bases, and 10 bases separated the two germline ends. CDR3 length: 13 residues. The CDR3 nucleotides are TGTGCCAGCAGTCTCCAGATACCCTACGAGCAGTACTTC. This codes for CASSLQIPYEQYF.

V and J are TRBV27 and TRBJ1-2; D may be TRBD1 (5 bases). In germline, CDR1 is MNHEY, CDR2 SMNVEV (reference sequence). The V gene lost 3 bases and the J gene lost 9 bases, with 17 bases spanning the gap. The CDR3 sequence is 14 residues long. The DNA for the CDR3 is TGTGCCAGCAGTTTCCTTGGCAGGGAAGGGCGCTACACCTTC. The encoded protein is CASSFLGREGRYTF.

V gene TRBV7-9 combines with J gene TRBJ1-1, with D maybe TRBD1 (6 bases). Deletions cut 5 bases from V and 6 bases from J, with 13 bases between. Germline CDR1 SEHNR, CDR2 FQNEAQ (reference sequence). The CDR3 is 13 amino acids. Here the CDR3 reads CASSPTRTAEAFF. The DNA of the CDR3 is TGTGCCAGCAGCCCCACCCGGACAGCTGAAGCTTTCTTT. The full variable domain, in which reference TRBV7-9 and TRBJ1-1 provide the parts outside the CDR3, is DTGVSQNPRHKITKRGQNVTFRCDPISEHNRLYWYRQTLGQGPEFLTYFQNEAQLEKSRLLSDRFSAERPKGSFSTLEIQRTEQGDSAMYLCASSPTRTAEAFFGQGTRLTVV.

The chain links TRBV6-5 to TRBJ1-1, with a tentative D call TRBD1 (5 bases). Germline CDR1 reads MNHEY; CDR2 reads SVGAGI. Trimming shortened V by 5 bases and J by 4 bases, and 14 bases separated the two germline ends. The CDR3 length is 14 residues. The CDR3 spells CASSPLRGTTEAFF. CDR3 nucleotides: TGTGCCAGCAGTCCCCTTCGCGGGACCACTGAAGCTTTCTTT.

The CDR3 bases are TGCGCCAGCAGCTTGGGGACCTCTAGCGGGGGACAGGCAGATACGCAGTATTTT. Protein product: CASSLGTSSGGQADTQYF. The J gene is TRBJ2-3, the V gene TRBV5-1, with 10 nucleotides matching TRBD2. Trimming took 0 bases from V and 4 from J; bases not matched to a gene: 11. The CDR3 loop spans 18 amino acids. Germline CDR1 is SGHRS and CDR2 is YFSETQ.

This chain links TRBV5-6 with TRBJ2-1, with 8 nucleotides matching TRBD1. J lost 5 bases, V lost 5 bases, and 3 bases had no gene match. The CDR3 contains 13 residues. The V gene's germline CDR1 is SGHDT and CDR2 YYEEEE. DNA of the CDR3: TGTGCCAGCAGACAGGGGGGACACAATGAGCAGTTCTTC. Translation gives CASRQGGHNEQFF.

The V gene is TRBV7-9, the J gene TRBJ1-4; tentative D call: TRBD1 (5 bases). Germline CDR1 and CDR2: SEHNR and FQNEAQ (reference sequence). The V end was cut by 5 bases, the J end by 4 bases, with 14 bases between. The CDR3 totals 15 residues. The CDR3, as DNA: TGTGCCAGCAGCCTGCGGGGGGATATTAATGAAAAACTGTTTTTT. It specifies CASSLRGDINEKLFF.

The chain combines TRBV5-1 with TRBJ2-4, with a tentative D call TRBD1 (6 bases). This CDR3 spans 14 amino acids. The ends were cut back, 0 bases at V and 5 bases at J, with 9 bases in the middle. Looked up from germline, CDR1 is SGHRS and CDR2 is YFSETQ. The CDR3 here is CASSLGYRENIQYF. For the CDR3, the DNA is TGCGCCAGCAGCTTGGGGTACAGGGAAAACATTCAGTACTTC.

This clone has just a few counts. V is TRBV7-9 and J is TRBJ1-1; 9 bases line up with TRBD1. CDR1 SEHNR and CDR2 FQNEAQ come from the germline V gene (reference sequence). Trimming removed 5 bases from V and 5 bases from J; junction bases left unmatched: 12. The CDR3 runs 16 residues. The CDR3 loop is CASSPRVGQGRTEAFF. In nucleotides, the CDR3 is TGTGCCAGCAGCCCTAGGGTGGGACAGGGAAGGACTGAAGCTTTCTTT.

The rearrangement uses TRBV5-1 and TRBJ2-7; D possibly corresponds to TRBD2 (5 bases). V lost 3 bases, J lost 6 bases, and 22 bases lay in between. Germline lookup yields CDR1 SGHRS and CDR2 YFSETQ. CDR3 length: 16 amino acids. CDR3 sequence: CASSSMTHPLAGEQYF. CDR3 DNA sequence: TGCGCCAGCAGCTCGATGACTCATCCCCTCGCGGGCGAGCAGTACTTC.

This chain links TRBV19 with TRBJ1-2; maybe TRBD1 (5 bases). V was pared by 2 bases and J by 10 bases, with 14 bases between. CDR1 and CDR2 (germline): LNHDA, SQIVND (reference sequence). This CDR3 has 13 residues. This chain's CDR3 is CASSISLSTVYTF. The CDR3 DNA reads TGTGCCAGTAGTATATCCCTTTCGACAGTCTACACCTTC.

The chain joins TRBV5-6 to TRBJ1-6; no reliable D call. The CDR3 extends over 15 amino acids. Germline lookup yields CDR1 SGHDT and CDR2 YYEEEE. Trimming removed 0 bases from V and 6 bases from J, with 10 bases in between. The CDR3 nucleotides read TGTGCCAGCAGCTTGGGGGTCGACTTTAATTCACCCCTCCACTTT. Amino acid sequence: CASSLGVDFNSPLHF.

The CDR3 region has the DNA TGTGCCAGCAGTTACGCTTTTTTGGGGAGTGAGCAGTACTTC. Amino acid sequence: CASSYAFLGSEQYF. This chain connects TRBV6-5 to TRBJ2-7, with D tentatively TRBD2 (5 bases). CDR3 length: 14 residues. Germline V gene data show CDR1 as MNHEY and CDR2 as SVGAGI. Trimming pared 2 bases from V and 7 bases from J, leaving 15 bases between.

This clone was recorded a few times. V and J are TRBV5-1 and TRBJ2-3, with 9 bases lining up with TRBD1. CDR3 length equals 15 residues. Trimming cost V 8 bases and J 2 bases; bases outside gene matches: 9. Germline V gene sequence: CDR1 SGHRS, CDR2 YFSETQ. The CDR3 DNA reads TGCGCCAGTATGACAGGGGGTCTTTTCACAGATACGCAGTATTTT. Translating gives CASMTGGLFTDTQYF.